A single sample is the source of the 15 T cell receptor beta chains below, sequenced in a study of PD-1 blockade in mismatch repair-deficient tumors. Time point reported: roughly 10-day in vitro stimulation with candidate neoantigen peptide 2. Repertoires were generated with immunoSEQ multiplex PCR, while TCRdb's copy carries only in-frame clones and drops some. In the table there are approximately 9,700 clones, roughly 86% of which are singletons. These receptors have no known antigen. This specimen was cells cultured in vitro, taken from a patient treated with pembrolizumab. The receptor set was obtained from an adult with mismatch repair-deficient cancer.

The V call is TRBV2, the J call TRBJ2-7; no clear D. The germline V gene encodes CDR1 SNHLY and CDR2 FYNNEI. The CDR3 is 14 residues long. Trimming removed 5 bases from V and 5 bases from J, with 16 bases in between. CDR3 nucleotide sequence: TGTGCCAGCAGTCGAGACCTGGTAACCGACGAGCAGTACTTC. The encoded protein is CASSRDLVTDEQYF.

The rearrangement uses TRBV28 and TRBJ1-2; D call uncertain. The germline V gene encodes CDR1 MDHEN and CDR2 SYDVKM. The CDR3 runs 11 residues. The V gene lost 5 bases and the J gene lost 6 bases, with 7 bases spanning the gap. The CDR3 region has the DNA TGTGCCAGCAGTAACGGGAATGGCTACACCTTC. Translated: CASSNGNGYTF.

The chain is built from TRBV19 and TRBJ1-3, with D unresolved. From germline, CDR1 is LNHDA and CDR2 SQIVND (reference sequence). This CDR3 region has 14 residues. The germline V and J ends were trimmed by 3 bases and 4 bases, with 10 bases remaining between them. The CDR3 sequence is CASSIRVRGNTIYF. The CDR3 DNA follows: TGTGCCAGTAGTATCCGGGTGAGGGGAAACACCATATATTTT.

This chain connects TRBV9 to TRBJ2-1, with 10 bases lining up with TRBD1. From germline, CDR1 is SGDLS and CDR2 YYNGEE. The ends lost 3 bases at V and 3 bases at J; junction bases unmatched: 6. The CDR3 has 16 amino acids. The CDR3 DNA reads as TGTGCCAGCAGCGGACGCGGGACAGGGGACTACAATGAGCAGTTCTTC. Translated: CASSGRGTGDYNEQFF. The entire variable domain, with the rest obtained from reference TRBV9 and TRBJ2-1, is as follows: DSGVTQTPKHLITATGQRVTLRCSPRSGDLSVYWYQQSLDQGLQFLIQYYNGEERAKGNILERFSAQQFPDLHSELNLSSLELGDSALYFCASSGRGTGDYNEQFFGPGTRLTVL.

The J gene is TRBJ1-1, the V gene TRBV18; 10 nucleotides align to TRBD1. The CDR3 length is 17 residues. The V segment lost 4 bases and the J segment 0 bases; nucleotides outside the gene matches: 8. Germline CDR1 is KGHSH and CDR2 is LQKENI. CDR3 nucleotide sequence: TGTGCCAGCTCACTCAATCCGGGACAGGGGATGAACACTGAAGCTTTCTTT. It is translated as CASSLNPGQGMNTEAFF.

The chain links TRBV30 to TRBJ2-1, with D perhaps TRBD1 (6 bases). The CDR3 totals 13 residues. V was clipped by 0 bases and J by 9 bases, with 12 bases between them. Germline CDR1 reads GTSNPN; CDR2 reads SVGIG (reference sequence). CDR3 nucleotide sequence: TGTGCCTGGAGTGTATCTTCCAGGGGTGAGCAGTTCTTC. It is translated as CAWSVSSRGEQFF.

The chain combines TRBV30 with TRBJ2-7; possibly TRBD1 for D (5 bases). V lost 2 bases and J 4 bases, leaving 15 bases between the germline ends. Per germline, CDR1 GTSNPN and CDR2 SVGIG (reference sequence). The CDR3 is 14 amino acids. CDR3 residues: CAWSLGSGAYEQYF. The CDR3 nucleotides read TGTGCCTGGAGTCTCGGGTCTGGGGCTTACGAGCAGTACTTC.

The chain employs TRBV10-1 and TRBJ2-2, with D hard to call. V lost 4 bases to trimming and J lost 5 bases, with 11 bases between them. The CDR3 runs to 14 residues. The germline gives CDR1 WNHNN, CDR2 SYGVQD (reference sequence). CDR3 bases: TGCGCCAGCAGTGCTGCGTGGGGTACCGGGGAGCTGTTTTTT. Amino acids: CASSAAWGTGELFF.

The gene calls are TRBV19 and TRBJ2-4, with D hard to call. V was trimmed by 6 bases and J by 1 base, leaving 16 bases between them. The CDR3 runs to 16 residues. Germline V gene data show CDR1 as LNHDA and CDR2 as SQIVND (reference sequence). The CDR3 bases are TGTGCCAGTAGCCCACCCAAGGGTCGGGCCAAAAACATTCAGTACTTC. It encodes CASSPPKGRAKNIQYF.

V and J are TRBV5-1 and TRBJ2-1, with 10 positions matching TRBD2. The germline CDR1 and CDR2 sequences are SGHRS and YFSETQ. The CDR3 length is 16 residues. V trimming: 0 bases; J trimming: 8 bases; junction bases outside the gene matches: 8. As DNA, the CDR3 is TGCGCCAGCAGCTTGGCGGAGCTAGCGGGAGTCGATGAGCAGTTCTTC. Its translation: CASSLAELAGVDEQFF.

The gene calls are TRBV30 and TRBJ1-5; possible D gene TRBD1, 5 bases. The CDR3 is made up of 15 amino acids. Germline V gene lookup returns CDR1 GTSNPN and CDR2 SVGIG (reference sequence). V lost 2 bases to trimming and J lost 2 bases, with 13 bases between them. CDR3 nucleotides: TGTGCCTGGAGTCTCACGGGGGTAGGCAATCAGCCCCAGCATTTT. This codes for CAWSLTGVGNQPQHF.

The rearrangement joins TRBV19 to TRBJ2-1; tentatively, D is TRBD1 (6 bases). This CDR3 is 14 amino acids long. Trimming removed 5 bases from V and 0 bases from J, with 8 bases in between. Germline V lookup: CDR1 LNHDA, CDR2 SQIVND (reference sequence). The CDR3 loop reads CASSLRGSYNEQFF. The CDR3 nucleotides read TGTGCCAGTAGTCTCAGGGGCTCCTACAATGAGCAGTTCTTC. The full variable domain, its missing parts supplied by reference TRBV19 and TRBJ2-1, is DGGITQSPKYLFRKEGQNVTLSCEQNLNHDAMYWYRQDPGQGLRLIYYSQIVNDFQKGDIAEGYSVSREKKESFPLTVTSAQKNPTAFYLCASSLRGSYNEQFFGPGTRLTVL.

This sequence joins TRBV9 and TRBJ1-5; no clear D. Trimming took off 5 bases at V and 1 base at J, with 13 bases between the two ends. The germline V gene has CDR1 SGDLS and CDR2 YYNGEE. This CDR3 contains 15 residues. In DNA, the CDR3 is TGTGCCAGCAGTTTCTCACCAGTAAGCAATCAGCCCCAGCATTTT. This codes for CASSFSPVSNQPQHF.

V and J are TRBV12-5 and TRBJ1-1; D gene unclear. The germline V and J ends were trimmed by 1 base and 3 bases, with 18 bases remaining between them. The CDR3 is 17 amino acids. The germline V gene encodes CDR1 LGHNT and CDR2 FRNRAP. The CDR3 DNA follows: TGTGCTAGTGGTTTGGAAATCACCGACCAGGTGGACACTGAAGCTTTCTTT. It translates to CASGLEITDQVDTEAFF.

The count of this clone is one. The chain employs TRBV27 and TRBJ1-5, with 9 bases aligning to TRBD1. This CDR3 has 13 residues. V was pared by 6 bases and J by 4 bases, with 1 base of the junction left unmatched. The germline CDR1 and CDR2 sequences are MNHEY and SMNVEV (reference sequence). The DNA of the CDR3 is TGTGCCAGCAGCGGACAGGGGAATCAGCCCCAGCATTTT. Protein product: CASSGQGNQPQHF.